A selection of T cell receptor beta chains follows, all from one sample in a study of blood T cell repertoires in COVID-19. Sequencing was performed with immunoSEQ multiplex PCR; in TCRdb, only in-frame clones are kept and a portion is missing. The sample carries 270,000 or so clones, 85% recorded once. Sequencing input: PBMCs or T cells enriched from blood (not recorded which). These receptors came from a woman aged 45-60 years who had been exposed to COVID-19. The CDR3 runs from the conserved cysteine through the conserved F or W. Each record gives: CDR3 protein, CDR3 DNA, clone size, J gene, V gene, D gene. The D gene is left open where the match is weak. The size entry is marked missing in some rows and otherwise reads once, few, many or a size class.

cdr3_aa: CASSVSRGDTQYF
cdr3_nt: TGTGCCAGCAGTGTTAGCAGGGGAGATACGCAGTATTTT
clone_size: few
j_call: TRBJ2-3
v_call: TRBV2
d_call: .

cdr3_aa: CASSSGLQGDTQYF
cdr3_nt: TGTGCCAGCAGCTCGGGTCTGCAGGGAGATACGCAGTATTTT
clone_size: .
j_call: TRBJ2-3
v_call: TRBV7-9
d_call: .

cdr3_aa: CAWGGPGDSYEQYF
cdr3_nt: TGTGCCTGGGGGGGCCCAGGGGACTCCTACGAGCAGTACTTC
clone_size: once
j_call: TRBJ2-7
v_call: TRBV30
d_call: .

cdr3_aa: CAISGQGNYGYTF
cdr3_nt: TGTGCCATCAGTGGACAGGGAAACTATGGCTACACCTTC
clone_size: .
j_call: TRBJ1-2
v_call: TRBV10-3
d_call: TRBD1

cdr3_aa: CASSSRTLGNTIYF
cdr3_nt: TGTGCCAGTAGTAGTAGGACTCTCGGAAACACCATATATTTT
clone_size: .
j_call: TRBJ1-3
v_call: TRBV19
d_call: .

cdr3_aa: CASSGGGAGAQETQYF
cdr3_nt: TGTGCCAGCAGCGGGGGAGGGGCGGGGGCCCAAGAGACCCAGTACTTC
clone_size: .
j_call: TRBJ2-5
v_call: TRBV11-2
d_call: .

cdr3_aa: CASSEGAGRGNYGYTF
cdr3_nt: TGTGCCAGCAGTGAAGGGGCCGGACGGGGGAACTATGGCTACACCTTC
clone_size: .
j_call: TRBJ1-2
v_call: TRBV6-1
d_call: .

cdr3_aa: CASSPEAFYGYTF
cdr3_nt: TGTGCCAGCAGTCCCGAGGCATTTTATGGCTACACCTTC
clone_size: .
j_call: TRBJ1-2
v_call: TRBV28
d_call: .

cdr3_aa: CASRPGGWETQYF
cdr3_nt: TGCGCCAGCAGGCCGGGGGGGTGGGAGACCCAGTACTTC
clone_size: .
j_call: TRBJ2-5
v_call: TRBV10-2
d_call: TRBD2

cdr3_aa: CASLRERLGYNSPLHF
cdr3_nt: TGTGCCAGTCTCAGGGAAAGGTTAGGCTATAATTCACCCCTCCACTTT
clone_size: .
j_call: TRBJ1-6
v_call: TRBV27
d_call: .

cdr3_aa: CASSAGVSVEQYF
cdr3_nt: TGCGCCAGCAGTGCGGGGGTCTCGGTAGAGCAGTACTTC
clone_size: .
j_call: TRBJ2-7
v_call: TRBV5-1
d_call: TRBD2

cdr3_aa: CASRDRGNTEAFF
cdr3_nt: TGTGCCAGCAGGGACAGGGGCAACACTGAAGCTTTCTTT
clone_size: .
j_call: TRBJ1-1
v_call: TRBV12-3/TRBV12-4
d_call: TRBD1

cdr3_aa: CASFDTVSSYNSPLHF
cdr3_nt: TGTGCCAGCTTTGACACCGTTAGCTCCTATAATTCACCCCTCCACTTT
clone_size: .
j_call: TRBJ1-6
v_call: TRBV28
d_call: .

cdr3_aa: CASSEAGTAYSPLHF
cdr3_nt: TGTGCCAGCAGTGAAGCAGGGACAGCCTATTCACCCCTCCACTTT
clone_size: .
j_call: TRBJ1-6
v_call: TRBV6-1
d_call: TRBD1